These 14 T cell receptor beta chains originate from one sample sequenced in a study of fetal regulatory T cell absence and autoimmunity. Sequenced by immunoSEQ multiplex PCR; TCRdb stores in-frame clones only, minus some. The sample consists of around 45,000 clones, about four fifths of them appearing once. The sample consisted of cord blood. The source is a newborn boy with IPEX syndrome.

This sequence joins TRBV5-1 and TRBJ1-4; no reliable D call. The CDR3 length is 14 residues. V was trimmed by 4 bases and J by 4 bases, leaving 11 bases between them. The germline V gene has CDR1 SGHRS and CDR2 YFSETQ. The CDR3 sequence is CASSPANNNEKLFF. The CDR3 region has the DNA TGCGCCAGCAGCCCGGCAAATAATAATGAAAAACTGTTTTTT.

The chain employs TRBV6-1 and TRBJ2-7, with D perhaps matching TRBD2 (5 bases). The ends were cut back, 0 bases at V and 3 bases at J, with 24 bases in the middle. Germline-derived CDR1 and CDR2 are MNHNS and SASEGT. This CDR3 contains 19 residues. CDR3 in amino acids: CASSEAYIPGTAVFYEQYF. The CDR3 DNA follows: TGTGCCAGCAGTGAAGCATATATTCCGGGAACAGCCGTCTTCTACGAGCAGTACTTC.

This chain joins TRBV6-5 and TRBJ1-2; tentative D call: TRBD1 (5 bases). Germline V gene lookup returns CDR1 MNHEY and CDR2 SVGAGI. The V end was cut by 6 bases, the J end by 4 bases, with 9 bases between. The CDR3 has 12 amino acids. The CDR3 is CASRTDSYGYTF. CDR3 sequence (DNA): TGTGCCAGCAGGACCGACAGCTATGGCTACACCTTC.

This CDR3 is CATSRVLPGQGARSGNTIYF. DNA for the CDR3: TGTGCCACCAGCAGAGTCCTCCCGGGACAGGGGGCCCGCTCTGGAAACACCATATATTTT. This chain uses TRBV15 with TRBJ1-3; 12 bases are shared with TRBD1. This CDR3 is 20 amino acids long. Germline assignment: CDR1 LNHNV and CDR2 YYDKDF (reference sequence). Trimming took 1 base from V and 0 from J; bases not matched to a gene: 10.

This clone was counted a single time. The CDR3 is CASSHAGGTYNEQFF. In DNA form, the CDR3 reads TGCGCCAGCAGCCACGCGGGAGGCACCTACAATGAGCAGTTCTTC. The V call is TRBV4-1, the J call TRBJ2-1; 8 positions match TRBD2. The germline V gene has CDR1 MGHRA and CDR2 YSYEKL. There are 15 residues in the CDR3. The V and J ends lost 3 bases and 2 bases, in that order; junction bases with no gene match: 3.

The V call is TRBV19, the J call TRBJ1-6; D is unclear. V was clipped by 5 bases and J by 7 bases, with 9 bases between them. Germline CDR1 is LNHDA and CDR2 is SQIVND (reference sequence). The CDR3 length is 13 residues. CDR3 in DNA: TGTGCCAGTAGTGCAAACAGAAATTCACCCCTCCACTTT. Protein sequence: CASSANRNSPLHF.

The chain couples TRBV4-1 to TRBJ2-2; 11 nucleotides line up with TRBD2. With V trimmed by 3 bases and J by 5 bases, 11 bases remained unmatched. The CDR3 has 18 residues. Germline-derived CDR1 and CDR2 are MGHRA and YSYEKL. CDR3 coding DNA: TGCGCCAGCAGCCAGCGGGCTAGCGGGGGGCGGTTGACCGGGGAGCTGTTTTTT. Its protein product is CASSQRASGGRLTGELFF.

The chain couples TRBV6-5 to TRBJ2-7; 7 nucleotides line up with TRBD1. V was clipped by 4 bases and J by 4 bases; unmatched bases: 7. The CDR3 has 14 residues. Germline V gives CDR1 MNHEY, CDR2 SVGAGI. This CDR3 is CASSFTGDRYEQYF. The CDR3 bases are TGTGCCAGCAGTTTCACAGGGGATCGGTACGAGCAGTACTTC.

The chain has TRBV7-2 and TRBJ2-3; no clear D gene. This CDR3 has 12 amino acids. Germline CDR1 reads SGHTA; CDR2 reads FQGNSA. Trimming shortened V by 1 base and J by 1 base, and 0 bases separated the two germline ends. Written as DNA, the CDR3 is TGTGCCAGCAGCTTAGGCACAGATACGCAGTATTTT. Translating gives CASSLGTDTQYF.

This chain connects TRBV4-1 to TRBJ1-2; D possibly corresponds to TRBD1 (5 bases). The length of the CDR3 is 14 residues. Germline CDR1 MGHRA, CDR2 YSYEKL. V lost 5 bases and J 0 bases, leaving 10 bases between the germline ends. CDR3 protein: CASSSGGTNYGYTF. The CDR3 DNA is TGCGCCAGCAGCTCCGGGGGGACTAACTATGGCTACACCTTC.

V is TRBV7-2 and J is TRBJ2-3; TRBD1 matches at 9 bases. The CDR3 totals 14 residues. V was pared by 10 bases and J by 3 bases, with 8 bases of the junction left unmatched. CDR1 is SGHTA, CDR2 FQGNSA, per germline. The chain's CDR3 is CANRPGQGTDTQYF. The CDR3 DNA reads TGTGCCAACCGACCGGGACAGGGAACAGATACGCAGTATTTT.

This clone has only one observation. The chain couples TRBV29-1 to TRBJ2-7; 10 nucleotides align to TRBD2. V shed 7 bases, J shed 1 base, and the junction held 1 base outside the gene matches. In germline, CDR1 is SQVTM, CDR2 ANQGSEA. The CDR3 length is 12 residues. The CDR3 coding sequence is TGCAGCGCGACTAGCGGGTCCTACGAGCAGTACTTC. Translating gives CSATSGSYEQYF.

The gene calls are TRBV2 and TRBJ2-7; perhaps TRBD2 as D (6 bases). Trimming removed 8 bases from V and 6 bases from J, with 20 bases in between. Germline CDR1 and CDR2: SNHLY and FYNNEI. The CDR3 is 14 residues long. As DNA, the CDR3 is TGTGCCAGCCCTCCTTCGGGGGTATCTGCCGAGCAGTACTTC. Translating gives CASPPSGVSAEQYF.

This chain connects TRBV5-4 to TRBJ1-2; possible D gene TRBD1, 5 bases. Trimming left V 3 bases short and J 0 bases short, with 9 bases between. CDR1 is SGHNT and CDR2 is YYREEE in the germline V gene (reference sequence). CDR3 length equals 14 residues. This CDR3 is CASSWRTPNYGYTF. The CDR3 coding sequence is TGTGCCAGCAGCTGGAGGACACCTAACTATGGCTACACCTTC.